This entry features one T cell receptor beta chain sequence. Its antigen is unknown. Replicate PCRs run on sorted subsets employed 200 ng DNA, around 27,000 T cell genomes. Sequencing was performed with immunoSEQ multiplex PCR; in TCRdb, only in-frame clones are kept and a portion is missing. The table lists millions of clones, 85% to 95% of them singletons, with 0.13% in the top ten. The data were obtained in a study of shared clonotypes between healthy human individuals. Study-level information: Donors had three CD4 naive, three CD4 memory, two CD8 naive and one CD8 memory plate apiece. Notes on the study in general: Clonotypes not shared had lower generation probabilities than those common to all four donors. Specimens sampled were limited to blood, with tissue repertoires likely differing.

The V end lost 0 bases, the J end lost 6 bases, and 12 bases lay between the germline ends. The CDR3 totals 15 residues. Germline V CDR1 and CDR2: SGHRS, YFSETQ. The material sequenced was naive CD4+ T cells sorted from blood. Subset of the sample: CD45RA+ positively selected. The chain is built from TRBV5-1 and TRBJ2-2; D might be TRBD2 (6 bases). The TCR was taken from a young man in good health. The CDR3 here is CASSLVDRGAGELFF. The CDR3 DNA reads as TGCGCCAGCAGCTTGGTGGACCGCGGGGCCGGGGAGCTGTTTTTT.